This TCR beta chain was captured by sequencing in a study of graft-versus-host responses after intestinal transplantation. The study's findings and limits: Analysis identified GvH clones in recipient marrow, with some appearing first in ileum or blood. Clonal ratios of graft-versus-host to host-versus-graft in allografts were high for patients exhibiting graft-donor T cell macrochimerism.

The CDR3 extends over 15 amino acids. The J segment lost 5 bases and the V segment lost 4 bases, leaving 3 bases of the junction unmatched. CDR1 and CDR2 (germline): SGHRS, YFSETQ. Measured with immunoSEQ multiplex PCR; TCRdb has only the in-frame clones, and not every one. The sample has approximately 70,000 clones; 84% are singletons. On this clone itself: Its antigen is as yet unknown.

The sample here was unstimulated CD4+ T cells sorted from spleen or lymph node cells, taken before transplant. The source is a human donor who was the organ donor for an intestinal transplant. The chain joins TRBV5-1 to TRBJ2-1; 13 nucleotides agree with TRBD2. The CDR3 DNA reads as TGCGCCAGCAGCCGGACTAGCGGGGGACACAATGAGCAGTTCTTC. It specifies CASSRTSGGHNEQFF.